Below, 13 T cell receptor beta chains from the same sample are listed, as sequenced in a study of cytomegalovirus exposure and HLA in healthy donors. The protocol was immunoSEQ multiplex PCR, while the TCRdb copy is restricted to in-frame clones and leaves out a portion. Here the sample spans under 150,000 clones, roughly 86% being singletons. Sequencing was performed on PBMCs. Source of these receptors: a young man in good health and CMV-seropositive.

J is TRBJ2-3 and V is TRBV10-2, with D maybe TRBD2 (5 bases). The CDR3 consists of 14 residues. CDR1 WSHSY and CDR2 SAAADI come from the germline V gene. Trimming removed 7 bases from V and 0 bases from J, with 11 bases in between. CDR3 nucleotides: TGCGCCAGCATTGGAGGACCTAGCACAGATACGCAGTATTTT. Translating it yields CASIGGPSTDTQYF.

J is TRBJ1-3 and V is TRBV4-1; D unclear. CDR1 is MGHRA, CDR2 YSYEKL, per germline. Trimming shortened V by 5 bases and J by 1 base, and 12 bases separated the two germline ends. The length of the CDR3 is 15 residues. The CDR3 loop is CASSTHDTSGNTIYF. CDR3 in DNA: TGCGCCAGCAGCACTCACGATACGTCTGGAAACACCATATATTTT.

This clone appeared a single time. The CDR3 region is CASSDPPRTPRSTGELFF. CDR3 DNA: TGTGCCAGCAGTGATCCCCCCCGGACACCTAGGTCCACCGGGGAGCTGTTTTTT. This chain joins TRBV25-1 and TRBJ2-2; tentatively, D is TRBD1 (5 bases). Deletions cut 3 bases from V and 4 bases from J, with 21 bases between. This CDR3 has 18 residues. Germline V CDR1 and CDR2: MGHDK, SYGVNS.

The chain combines TRBV19 with TRBJ1-5; 8 positions match TRBD1. The germline gives CDR1 LNHDA, CDR2 SQIVND (reference sequence). The J segment lost 4 bases and the V segment lost 9 bases, leaving 5 bases of the junction unmatched. The CDR3 has 13 residues. CDR3 in amino acids: CASRTGRNQPQHF. The DNA for the CDR3 is TGTGCCAGCCGGACAGGGCGAAATCAGCCCCAGCATTTT. The full variable domain, with the rest looked up from reference TRBV19 and TRBJ1-5, is DGGITQSPKYLFRKEGQNVTLSCEQNLNHDAMYWYRQDPGQGLRLIYYSQIVNDFQKGDIAEGYSVSREKKESFPLTVTSAQKNPTAFYLCASRTGRNQPQHFGDGTRLSIL.

This chain connects TRBV18 to TRBJ2-7; TRBD2 aligns across 7 bases. The junction had 7 bases not matched to a gene; V was cut back by 1 base and J by 1 base. The CDR3 runs 16 residues. Germline loops: CDR1 KGHSH, CDR2 LQKENI. CDR3 region: CASSPRQGGESYEQYF. In DNA form, the CDR3 reads TGTGCCAGCTCACCACGGCAGGGAGGGGAATCCTACGAGCAGTACTTC.

The V call is TRBV4-1, the J call TRBJ1-1; 7 bases agree with TRBD1. Germline lookup yields CDR1 MGHRA and CDR2 YSYEKL. Trimming took 3 bases from V and 3 from J; bases not matched to a gene: 7. The CDR3 has 15 residues. CDR3 nucleotide sequence: TGCGCCAGCAGCCAGGGACAGCGTGGAGACACTGAAGCTTTCTTT. It codes for CASSQGQRGDTEAFF.

This chain links TRBV5-1 with TRBJ2-5; D possibly corresponds to TRBD1 (6 bases). Germline CDR1 is SGHRS and CDR2 is YFSETQ. This CDR3 is 13 amino acids long. V lost 4 bases and J 5 bases, leaving 12 bases between the germline ends. The CDR3, as DNA: TGCGCCAGCAGCCAGGGGTCCTTGGAGACCCAGTACTTC. This sequence encodes CASSQGSLETQYF.

The J gene is TRBJ2-2, the V gene TRBV6-1, with a possible D match to TRBD2 (6 bases). V gave up 4 bases and J gave up 4 bases, with 10 bases separating them. Per germline, CDR1 MNHNS and CDR2 SASEGT. The CDR3 extends over 14 amino acids. CDR3 bases: TGTGCCAGCAGTGTGCCGGGACTCACCGGGGAGCTGTTTTTT. Residues: CASSVPGLTGELFF.

This rearrangement joins TRBV5-1 to TRBJ2-2; D is perhaps TRBD1 (6 bases). V lost 3 bases and J lost 5, with 11 bases in between. The V gene's germline CDR1 is SGHRS and CDR2 YFSETQ. The CDR3 runs 14 residues. DNA of the CDR3: TGCGCCAGCAGCTCTGGGGGCCCTACCGGGGAGCTGTTTTTT. It translates to CASSSGGPTGELFF.

The chain recombines TRBV14 with TRBJ2-4; TRBD2 agrees at 7 bases. This CDR3 region has 14 residues. CDR1 SGHDN and CDR2 FVKESK come from the germline V gene. Unmatched junction bases numbered 6, after V lost 1 base and J lost 9 bases. In nucleotides, the CDR3 is TGTGCCAGCAGCCAAGGACTAGCTGGAAGCATTCAGTACTTC. It specifies CASSQGLAGSIQYF.

The chain joins TRBV10-1 to TRBJ2-7; D possibly corresponds to TRBD1 (5 bases). This CDR3 is built from 12 residues. The V end lost 5 bases, the J end lost 3 bases, and 8 bases lay between the germline ends. The V gene's germline CDR1 is WNHNN and CDR2 SYGVQD (reference sequence). Here the CDR3 reads CASSPQGYEQYF. The CDR3 DNA is TGCGCCAGCAGTCCTCAGGGCTACGAGCAGTACTTC.

The J gene is TRBJ2-5, the V gene TRBV29-1, with D possibly being TRBD1 (5 bases). There are 12 residues in the CDR3. CDR1 SQVTM and CDR2 ANQGSEA come from the germline V gene. Trimming removed 8 bases at V and 0 bases at J, with 10 bases between. The CDR3 sequence: CSYTGYQETQYF. The DNA for the CDR3 is TGCAGCTACACAGGCTACCAAGAGACCCAGTACTTC.

The chain links TRBV18 to TRBJ2-7; TRBD1 agrees at 7 bases. The ends lost 4 bases at V and 2 bases at J; junction bases unmatched: 8. Germline V gene sequence: CDR1 KGHSH, CDR2 LQKENI. This CDR3 region has 15 residues. DNA for the CDR3: TGTGCCAGCTCACGTTCCTCGGGACAGACCTACGAGCAGTACTTC. As protein: CASSRSSGQTYEQYF.